This T cell receptor (beta chain) was captured in a study of blood T cells in healthy people across ages. A sample-barcoded 5' primer and a J-beta primer mix were used in a second PCR of about 6 to 11 cycles. MiXCR, applied by TCRdb to the 5' RACE reads, yields one record per CDR3 protein. The profile shows around 580,000 distinct CDR3 sequences, around 50% of them singletons. Points from the study as a whole: Diversity estimated from one million T cells was considered an underestimate. Any conclusive comparison of naive versus antigen-experienced cells was prevented by using unsorted PBMCs.

In germline, CDR1 is LGHNA, CDR2 YSLEER. The CDR3 is made up of 15 amino acids. V was shortened by 0 bases and J by 8 bases, with 15 bases between the two germline ends. Concerning this clonotype: Its antigen is not identified.

The sequencing sample was made of blood. This TCR derives from an elderly man in good health. The V gene is TRBV4-3, the J gene TRBJ2-3, with a possible D match to TRBD1 (8 bases). The CDR3 spells CASSQEVNRGGTQYF. The CDR3 bases are TGCGCCAGCAGCCAAGAAGTCAACAGGGGGGGTACGCAGTATTTT.